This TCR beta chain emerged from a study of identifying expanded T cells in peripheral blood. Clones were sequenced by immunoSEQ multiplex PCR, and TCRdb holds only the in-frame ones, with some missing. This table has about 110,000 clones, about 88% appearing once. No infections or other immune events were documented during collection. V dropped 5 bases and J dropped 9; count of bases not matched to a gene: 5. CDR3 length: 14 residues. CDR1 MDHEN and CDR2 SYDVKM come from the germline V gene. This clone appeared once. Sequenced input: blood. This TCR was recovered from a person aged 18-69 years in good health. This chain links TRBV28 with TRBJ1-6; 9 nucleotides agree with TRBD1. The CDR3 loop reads CASSTGQGFSPLHF. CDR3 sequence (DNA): TGTGCCAGCAGTACAGGACAGGGGTTTTCACCCCTCCACTTT.